This T cell receptor (beta chain) emerged from a study of response to subunit inactivated influenza vaccine. TCRdb re-analysed the RT-PCR reads in MiXCR, keeping a single row per CDR3 protein. The data hold a few hundred thousand distinct CDR3 sequences, with approximately 15% observed a single time. Trimming left V 4 bases short and J 6 bases short, with 7 bases between. CDR3 length equals 12 residues. This clonotype was seen a handful of times. The antigen remains undetermined. Overall study findings and caveats: The authors suggested that few new T cells are recruited per seasonal influenza vaccination.

The genes are TRBV12-3 or TRBV12-4 and TRBJ2-1; no firm D call. This material consisted of PBMCs from blood, taken less than 13 days after vaccination. This sequence was found in a man between 50 and 59 years old who received an inactivated influenza vaccine. In DNA, the CDR3 is TGTGCCAGCAGTTCCCGATTCAATGAGCAGTTCTTC. This translates into CASSSRFNEQFF.